This TCR beta chain derives from a study of blood T cell repertoires in COVID-19. Looking at the study overall: Acute and convalescent COVID-19 specimens originated in the United States, Italy and Spain.

Trimming at V came to 1 base and at J to 8 bases, leaving 13 bases not matched to a gene. Germline V CDR1 and CDR2: SGHDN, FVKESK. The CDR3 consists of 16 residues. Seattle-derived patients entered the study during active infection and were followed longitudinally. Method: immunoSEQ multiplex PCR; TCRdb's copy keeps in-frame clones and lacks some. Here the sample spans about 180,000 clones, 75% to 90% being singletons. The chain uses TRBV14 and TRBJ1-2; 7 bases are shared with TRBD1. The source of this sequence is a woman in her seventies with COVID-19, enrolled during active disease. The specimen sequenced was peripheral blood. This CDR3 is CASSQAKRQGKEGYTF. The CDR3 nucleotides read TGTGCCAGCAGCCAAGCCAAAAGACAGGGAAAGGAGGGCTACACCTTC.